This record concerns one TCR beta chain sequence. This record comes from a study of control samples from healthy donors and cancer patients. Sequencing was performed with immunoSEQ multiplex PCR; in TCRdb, only in-frame clones are kept and a portion is missing. The sample has about 120,000 clones, more than 80% seen once. The CDR3 totals 21 residues. Sequencing was carried out using blood. This clonotype was obtained from a man aged 35-49 years in good health. The rearrangement joins TRBV21-1 to TRBJ1-2; whether TRBD1, the table's D call, matches the DNA was not checked. TRBV21-1 represents a pseudogene. The CDR3 nucleotides read TGTGCCAGCAGCAAGGGTTTTCGTAGGCAGGGCCGCGCCCAAGTCTTCTATGGCTACACCTTC. The encoded protein is CASSKGFRRQGRAQVFYGYTF.